This T cell receptor (beta chain) appears in the sequencing data of a study of blood T cell repertoires in COVID-19. Across the study: The United States, Italy and Spain were the sources of the acute and convalescent COVID-19 samples.

The protocol was immunoSEQ multiplex PCR, while the TCRdb copy is restricted to in-frame clones and leaves out a portion. Of some 510,000 clones listed, approximately 87% are singletons. CDR1 and CDR2 (germline): SGHAT, FQNNGV. Deletions cut 4 bases from V and 4 bases from J, with 16 bases between. CDR3 length: 15 residues. Enrollees, about 18 to 89 years old, lived in 24 US areas. Participants were placed into cohorts based on the clinical history they reported. Recovered Cohort 3 donors showed two negative PCRs, clearance, or symptom resolution. Sequenced sample: PBMCs or T cells enriched from blood (not recorded which). The source of this sequence is a woman aged 40 to 55 who had recovered from COVID-19. J is TRBJ1-1 and V is TRBV11-2, with D possibly being TRBD1 (5 bases). This chain's CDR3 is CASSSSGAGVTEAFF. CDR3 nucleotide sequence: TGTGCCAGCAGCTCCAGCGGGGCGGGGGTCACTGAAGCTTTCTTT. Using reference TRBV11-2 and TRBJ1-1 for the parts outside the CDR3, the full variable domain is EAGVAQSPRYKIIEKRQSVAFWCNPISGHATLYWYQQILGQGPKLLIQFQNNGVVDDSQLPKDRFSAERLKGVDSTLKIQPAKLEDSAVYLCASSSSGAGVTEAFFGQGTRLTVV.